These 19 T cell receptor beta chains were sequenced from one sample in a study of blood T cell repertoires in COVID-19. Sequenced by immunoSEQ multiplex PCR; TCRdb stores in-frame clones only, minus some. The sample has roughly 200,000 clones; nearly 90% are singletons. Sequenced material: peripheral blood. Receptors originate from a man aged 45 to 65 with acute or convalescent COVID-19.

The chain couples TRBV6-6 to TRBJ2-1; 9 nucleotides line up with TRBD1. Germline loops: CDR1 MNHNY, CDR2 SVGAGI (reference sequence). This CDR3 has 15 residues. Unmatched junction bases numbered 8, after V lost 5 bases and J lost 6 bases. The CDR3 reads CASSDTGTGTNEQFF. CDR3 sequence (DNA): TGTGCCAGCAGTGATACCGGGACAGGGACCAATGAGCAGTTCTTC.

The chain carries TRBV11-3 and TRBJ1-3; possible D gene TRBD1, 5 bases. This CDR3 has 14 residues. Germline-derived CDR1 and CDR2 are SGHNT and YENEEA. Trimming removed 5 bases from V and 3 bases from J, with 11 bases in between. CDR3 bases: TGTGCCAGCAGCCTCGACAGTTATGGAAACACCATATATTTT. Its translation is CASSLDSYGNTIYF.

This chain uses TRBV28 with TRBJ1-1; a weak D match, TRBD1 (6 bases). CDR1 and CDR2 (germline): MDHEN, SYDVKM. The CDR3 spans 12 residues. Deletions cut 6 bases from V and 4 bases from J, with 9 bases between. The CDR3 reads CASRQGLTEAFF. The CDR3, as DNA: TGTGCCAGCAGGCAGGGGCTCACTGAAGCTTTCTTT. The whole variable domain, remainder taken from reference TRBV28 and TRBJ1-1, is DVKVTQSSRYLVKRTGEKVFLECVQDMDHENMFWYRQDPGLGLRLIYFSYDVKMKEKGDIPEGYSVSREKKERFSLILESASTNQTSMYLCASRQGLTEAFFGQGTRLTVV.

The chain recombines TRBV5-1 with TRBJ2-7; 8 bases line up with TRBD1. This CDR3 spans 14 amino acids. V lost 6 bases, J lost 1 base, and 6 bases stayed unmatched. Germline values: CDR1 SGHRS, CDR2 YFSETQ. The CDR3 loop is CASKRQGLSYEQYF. The DNA for the CDR3 is TGCGCCAGCAAGAGACAGGGGCTGTCCTACGAGCAGTACTTC.

The chain links TRBV7-2 to TRBJ1-3, with no clear D. Germline V gene sequence: CDR1 SGHTA, CDR2 FQGNSA. CDR3 length: 14 residues. Between the trimmed V and J ends, which lost 2 bases and 6 bases, there was a span of 11 bases. The CDR3 DNA reads as TGTGCCAGCAGCTTAAGCGGATTGGAAAACACCATATATTTT. Protein: CASSLSGLENTIYF.

The V and J genes are TRBV28 and TRBJ1-5, with TRBD1 as a possible D gene (6 bases). Between the trimmed V and J ends, which lost 4 bases and 2 bases, there was a span of 9 bases. The length of the CDR3 is 14 residues. The V gene's germline CDR1 is MDHEN and CDR2 SYDVKM. This chain's CDR3 is CASSSGAGNQPQHF. In nucleotides, the CDR3 is TGTGCCAGCAGTTCAGGGGCCGGCAATCAGCCCCAGCATTTT.

V and J are TRBV6-2 or TRBV6-3 and TRBJ2-7; the D is unclear. The CDR3 length is 12 residues. V lost 3 bases and J lost 5, with 8 bases in between. Per the germline V gene, CDR1 is MNHEY and CDR2 is SVGEGT. CDR3 sequence reads: CASSYGQDEQYV. The CDR3 DNA is TGTGCCAGCAGTTATGGGCAGGACGAGCAGTACGTC.

This chain uses TRBV7-8 with TRBJ2-2, with 9 bases aligning to TRBD1. V shed 2 bases, J shed 1 base, and the junction held 2 bases outside the gene matches. The CDR3 has 16 residues. From germline, CDR1 is SGHVS and CDR2 FQNEAQ. CDR3 protein: CASSLRTGVNTGELFF. The CDR3 DNA reads TGTGCCAGCAGCTTAAGGACAGGGGTGAACACCGGGGAGCTGTTTTTT.

The V call is TRBV28, the J call TRBJ1-5, with a possible D match to TRBD1 (5 bases). V lost 1 base, J lost 4 bases, and 8 bases lay in between. The germline V gene has CDR1 MDHEN and CDR2 SYDVKM. This CDR3 contains 14 residues. Here the CDR3 DNA reads TGTGCCAGCAGTTTATCTCGGGGGAATCAGCCCCAGCATTTT. Translating gives CASSLSRGNQPQHF.

This sequence joins TRBV18 and TRBJ2-7, with D tentatively TRBD2 (5 bases). The CDR3 totals 15 residues. V was cut by 3 bases and J by 1 base, with 13 bases left in between. The germline CDR1 and CDR2 sequences are KGHSH and LQKENI. The CDR3 DNA reads TGTGCCAGCTCACCGCTTGCCGGGAATTCCTACGAGCAGTACGTC. The encoded protein is CASSPLAGNSYEQYV.

As DNA, the CDR3 is TGTGCCAGCAGCCCCGGACAGGGCCGCGGCTCCTATAATTCACCCCTCCACTTT. Its translation: CASSPGQGRGSYNSPLHF. V is TRBV9 and J is TRBJ1-6, with 8 bases that match TRBD1. J gave up 0 bases and V 4 bases, and 9 bases lay outside the gene matches. The CDR3 totals 18 residues. Germline CDR1 reads SGDLS; CDR2 reads YYNGEE.

The chain uses TRBV30 and TRBJ1-4; D not certain. V was clipped by 3 bases and J by 3 bases, with 8 bases between them. Germline V gene lookup returns CDR1 GTSNPN and CDR2 SVGIG (reference sequence). The length of the CDR3 is 13 residues. CDR3 loop: CAWSFGANEKLFF. Here the CDR3 DNA reads TGTGCCTGGAGCTTCGGGGCTAATGAAAAACTGTTTTTT.

The chain links TRBV27 to TRBJ1-2, with D perhaps TRBD1 (5 bases). Germline V gene sequence: CDR1 MNHEY, CDR2 SMNVEV (reference sequence). The CDR3 is 14 residues long. The V and J ends lost 6 bases and 4 bases respectively, with 15 bases between them. CDR3 region: CASRFIDSTYGYTF. CDR3 nucleotides: TGTGCCAGCAGATTCATAGACAGCACCTATGGCTACACCTTC.

V gene TRBV10-3 combines with J gene TRBJ2-2, with D possibly matching TRBD1 (6 bases). The CDR3 sequence is 16 residues long. Between the trimmed V and J ends, which lost 6 bases and 0 bases, there was a span of 14 bases. Germline lookup yields CDR1 ENHRY and CDR2 SYGVKD. CDR3 sequence (DNA): TGTGCCATCAGCCAAACAGGGTTTGCGAACACCGGGGAGCTGTTTTTT. Protein sequence: CAISQTGFANTGELFF.

As DNA, the CDR3 is TGTGCCAGTAGTATGGGACAGGTGAACACCGGGGAGCTGTTTTTT. Its translation is CASSMGQVNTGELFF. The chain combines TRBV19 with TRBJ2-2, with 8 positions matching TRBD1. The CDR3 spans 15 residues. After removal of 3 bases from V and 1 base from J, the junction contained 1 base not matched to a gene. Germline CDR1 reads LNHDA; CDR2 reads SQIVND (reference sequence).

The chain links TRBV6-6 to TRBJ2-7; a possible D gene is TRBD1 (5 bases). Germline values: CDR1 MNHNY, CDR2 SVGAGI (reference sequence). This CDR3 spans 15 amino acids. V lost 5 bases and J lost 3, with 17 bases in between. CDR3 DNA: TGTGCCAGCAGTGCCAGGGTGCCCTCTTTCTACGAGCAGTACGTC. This encodes CASSARVPSFYEQYV.

The CDR3 loop is CASSQGQGFGGDGEKLFF. In nucleotides, the CDR3 is TGTGCCAGCAGCCAAGGACAGGGCTTTGGAGGGGATGGTGAAAAACTGTTTTTT. The chain employs TRBV7-9 and TRBJ1-4, with 8 bases matching TRBD1. CDR1 is SEHNR, CDR2 FQNEAQ, per germline (reference sequence). The CDR3 totals 18 residues. After removal of 5 bases from V and 7 bases from J, the junction contained 18 bases not matched to a gene.

The V and J genes are TRBV7-2 and TRBJ2-5; TRBD1 aligns across 8 bases. This CDR3 is 15 amino acids long. CDR1 is SGHTA, CDR2 FQGNSA, per germline. V shed 5 bases and J 5 bases; nucleotides not matched to a gene: 10. In DNA form, the CDR3 reads TGTGCCAGCAGCCCCCTTGGGCAGGGGGCGGAGACCCAGTACTTC. It specifies CASSPLGQGAETQYF. Looking up the rest from reference TRBV7-2 and TRBJ2-5 gives the full variable domain: GAGVSQSPSNKVTEKGKDVELRCDPISGHTALYWYRQSLGQGLEFLIYFQGNSAPDKSGLPSDRFSAERTGGSVSTLTIQRTQQEDSAVYLCASSPLGQGAETQYFGPGTRLLVL.

The chain couples TRBV4-3 to TRBJ1-4, with TRBD1 matching over 11 bases. The CDR3 is 18 residues long. V dropped 0 bases and J dropped 4; count of bases not matched to a gene: 7. Germline values: CDR1 LGHNA, CDR2 YSLEER. CDR3: CASSQDPSGTGGNEKLFF. Here the CDR3 DNA reads TGCGCCAGCAGCCAAGATCCCTCCGGGACAGGGGGTAATGAAAAACTGTTTTTT.